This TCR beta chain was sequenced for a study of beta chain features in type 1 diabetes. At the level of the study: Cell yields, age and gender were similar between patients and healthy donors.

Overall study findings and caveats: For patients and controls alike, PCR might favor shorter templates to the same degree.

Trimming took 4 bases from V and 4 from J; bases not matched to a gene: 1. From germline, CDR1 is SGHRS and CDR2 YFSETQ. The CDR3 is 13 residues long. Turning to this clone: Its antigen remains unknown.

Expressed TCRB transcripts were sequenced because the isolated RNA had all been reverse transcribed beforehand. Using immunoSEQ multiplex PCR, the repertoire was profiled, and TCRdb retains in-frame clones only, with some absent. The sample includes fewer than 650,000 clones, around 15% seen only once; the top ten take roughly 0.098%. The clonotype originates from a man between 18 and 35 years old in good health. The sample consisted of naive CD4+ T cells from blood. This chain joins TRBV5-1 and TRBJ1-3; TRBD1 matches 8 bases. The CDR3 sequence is CASSGTGGNTIYF. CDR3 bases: TGCGCCAGCAGCGGGACAGGAGGAAACACCATATATTTT.